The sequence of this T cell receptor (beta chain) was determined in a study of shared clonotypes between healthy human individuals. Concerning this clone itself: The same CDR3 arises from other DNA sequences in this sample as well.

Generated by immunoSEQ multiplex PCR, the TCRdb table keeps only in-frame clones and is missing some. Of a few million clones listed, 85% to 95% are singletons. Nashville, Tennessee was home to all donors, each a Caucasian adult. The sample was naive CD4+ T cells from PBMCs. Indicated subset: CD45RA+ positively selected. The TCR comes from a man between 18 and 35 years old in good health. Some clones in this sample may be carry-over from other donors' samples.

The CDR3 sequence: CASSEWRETQYF. For the CDR3, the DNA is TGTGCCAGCAGTGAATGGAGGGAGACCCAGTACTTC. V is TRBV2 and J is TRBJ2-5; TRBD2 is a possible D gene (5 bases). Germline assignment: CDR1 SNHLY and CDR2 FYNNEI. Trimming removed 2 bases from V and 5 bases from J, with 6 bases in between. The CDR3 totals 12 residues.